Described below is a single T cell receptor beta chain sequence and its context. No antigen is known for it. Preparation of the TCRbeta library used unique molecular identifiers. TCRdb re-called the PCR reads with MiXCR, one entry per CDR3 protein. The profile shows a few hundred thousand distinct CDR3 sequences, roughly 13% of them singletons. The CDR3 consists of 15 residues. Germline V gene data show CDR1 as KGHDR and CDR2 as SFDVKD. Losses at the gene ends were 4 bases for V and 8 bases for J; bases not matched to a gene: 9. This specimen comes from a study of T-cell reconstitution after alpha-beta-depleted transplantation in children. General study findings and limits: In patients about two months after transplant, alpha-beta T cells reportedly arose from several hundred expanded graft clones. From newly produced T cells came most of the T-cell counts and diversity one year after transplant. For some patients, TCRbeta diversity was high at day 60 because of recipient T cells and thymic progenitors that survived.

V and J are TRBV24-1 and TRBJ2-4; 8 bases are shared with TRBD1. The source was PBMCs, mostly from graft donor cells, collected 360 days after TCRalphabeta/CD19-depleted stem cell transplant. This TCR was recovered from a male patient younger than 18 who had a stem cell transplant for acute myeloid leukemia, so the T cells may come from the graft donor. The CDR3 nucleotides read TGTGCCACCAGTGACCCTACAGGGGGTGCGGACATTCAGTACTTC. The encoded protein is CATSDPTGGADIQYF.